The 17 T cell receptor beta chains listed next were all sequenced from one sample in a study of identifying expanded T cells in peripheral blood. Repertoires were generated with immunoSEQ multiplex PCR, while TCRdb's copy carries only in-frame clones and drops some. The data show roughly 81,000 clones, about 83% seen once. The sequenced sample consisted of blood. The origin of the receptors is a person aged 18 to 69 in good health.

The V gene is TRBV5-6, the J gene TRBJ2-2; D gene ambiguous. Between the trimmed V and J ends, which lost 0 bases and 3 bases, there was a span of 3 bases. CDR1 and CDR2 from the germline V gene are SGHDT and YYEEEE. This CDR3 spans 13 amino acids. As DNA, the CDR3 is TGTGCCAGCAGCTTGGGGCACACCGGGGAGCTGTTTTTT. Its protein is CASSLGHTGELFF. Full variable domain (remainder filled in from reference TRBV5-6 and TRBJ2-2): DAGVTQSPTHLIKTRGQQVTLRCSPKSGHDTVSWYQQALGQGPQFIFQYYEEEERQRGNFPDRFSGHQFPNYSSELNVNALLLGDSALYLCASSLGHTGELFFGEGSRLTVL.

J is TRBJ2-2 and V is TRBV28; D is possibly TRBD1 or TRBD2 (6 bases each). The V end lost 6 bases, the J end lost 7 bases, and 18 bases lay between the germline ends. This CDR3 spans 15 amino acids. The germline V gene has CDR1 MDHEN and CDR2 SYDVKM. CDR3 protein: CASSPGAGYVGELFF. DNA for the CDR3: TGTGCCAGCAGCCCAGGGGCGGGATACGTCGGGGAGCTGTTTTTT. Full variable domain (missing parts from reference TRBV28 and TRBJ2-2): DVKVTQSSRYLVKRTGEKVFLECVQDMDHENMFWYRQDPGLGLRLIYFSYDVKMKEKGDIPEGYSVSREKKERFSLILESASTNQTSMYLCASSPGAGYVGELFFGEGSRLTVL.

This clone was counted only a few times. The junction departs from the called germline gene at one end, perhaps through a read error. The chain employs TRBV15 and TRBJ1-1; no reliable D call. Germline CDR1 reads LNHNV; CDR2 reads YYDKDF (reference sequence). The CDR3 contains 14 residues. The CDR3 reads CATSRDLGNAEAFF. In nucleotides, the CDR3 is TGTGCCACCAGCAGAGATTTGGGGAACGCTGAAGCTTTCTTT.

This sequence joins TRBV4-3 and TRBJ1-1, with 8 nucleotides matching TRBD1. The CDR3 sequence is 15 residues long. Germline CDR1 reads LGHNA; CDR2 reads YSLEER. V lost 4 bases and J lost 1; bases outside the gene matches: 5. CDR3 bases: TGCGCCAGCAGCCTTGCCGGGACAGGGAACACTGAAGCTTTCTTT. Translated: CASSLAGTGNTEAFF.

The chain is built from TRBV7-9 and TRBJ1-1; D might be TRBD1 (5 bases). Between the trimmed V and J ends, which lost 5 bases and 4 bases, there was a span of 14 bases. Germline V lookup: CDR1 SEHNR, CDR2 FQNEAQ (reference sequence). The CDR3 loop spans 14 amino acids. This CDR3 reads CASSPWTRGTEAFF. The CDR3 DNA sequence: TGTGCCAGCAGCCCCTGGACAAGGGGCACTGAAGCTTTCTTT.

This clone has just a few counts. The rearrangement uses TRBV6-6 and TRBJ2-6; D unresolved. V lost 6 bases, J lost 0 bases, and 9 bases lay in between. The CDR3 extends over 15 amino acids. Germline-derived CDR1 and CDR2 are MNHNY and SVGAGI (reference sequence). The CDR3 region is CASRERSSGANVLTF. CDR3 nucleotides: TGTGCCAGCAGGGAGAGAAGCTCTGGGGCCAACGTCCTGACTTTC.

The chain couples TRBV19 to TRBJ2-7; 10 nucleotides align to TRBD1. Losses at the gene ends were 4 bases for V and 3 bases for J; bases not matched to a gene: 6. This CDR3 is 15 amino acids long. Germline CDR1 and CDR2: LNHDA and SQIVND (reference sequence). CDR3 DNA: TGTGCCAGTAGTACTCCCGGGACAGGGGACTACGAGCAGTACTTC. The encoded protein is CASSTPGTGDYEQYF.

This clone was observed a single time. The chain combines TRBV7-2 with TRBJ2-5, with 9 bases identical to TRBD2. Germline assignment: CDR1 SGHTA and CDR2 FQGNSA. With V trimmed by 5 bases and J by 3 bases, 4 bases remained unmatched. CDR3 length equals 14 residues. The CDR3 loop reads CASSPSGIEETQYF. The DNA for the CDR3 is TGTGCCAGCAGCCCTAGCGGGATCGAAGAGACCCAGTACTTC.

This clone was recorded once. The V and J genes are TRBV21-1 and TRBJ2-3; the D call TRBD2 from the table was never checked on the DNA. TRBV21-1 is recorded as a pseudogene. This CDR3 is 16 amino acids long. As DNA, the CDR3 is TGTGCCAGCAGCAAAGCGGAGCGGGAGAACACAGATACGCAGTATTTT. Amino acids: CASSKAERENTDTQYF.

The chain couples TRBV7-2 to TRBJ2-2; the D gene could be TRBD1 or TRBD2 (5 bases each). V was pared by 7 bases and J by 4 bases, with 19 bases between. Germline V gene sequence: CDR1 SGHTA, CDR2 FQGNSA. The CDR3 runs 16 residues. This CDR3 is CASTRLRDVTTGELFF. CDR3 bases: TGTGCCAGCACCCGTTTAAGGGACGTGACCACCGGGGAGCTGTTTTTT.

The genes are TRBV28 and TRBJ1-2, with D perhaps matching TRBD1 (5 bases). This CDR3 spans 14 amino acids. Trimming left V 3 bases short and J 2 bases short, with 10 bases between. Looked up from germline, CDR1 is MDHEN and CDR2 is SYDVKM. CDR3 protein: CASSFGQGNYGYTF. DNA for the CDR3: TGTGCCAGCAGTTTCGGGCAGGGAAACTATGGCTACACCTTC.

This chain uses TRBV28 with TRBJ1-4, with 8 bases matching TRBD1. V was clipped by 0 bases and J by 8 bases; unmatched bases: 5. The CDR3 is made up of 15 amino acids. In germline, CDR1 is MDHEN, CDR2 SYDVKM. The CDR3 region is CASSLWDRVGEKLFF. CDR3 nucleotide sequence: TGTGCCAGCAGTTTATGGGACAGGGTTGGCGAAAAACTGTTTTTT.

The sample holds one count of this clone. This chain joins TRBV11-2 and TRBJ2-7, with D unresolved. The V and J ends lost 1 base and 2 bases respectively, with 3 bases between them. From germline, CDR1 is SGHAT and CDR2 FQNNGV. The CDR3 length is 12 residues. The DNA of the CDR3 is TGTGCCAGCAGCTTAGTGCCCTACGAGCAGTACTTC. It codes for CASSLVPYEQYF. The full variable domain, in which reference TRBV11-2 and TRBJ2-7 provide the parts outside the CDR3, is EAGVAQSPRYKIIEKRQSVAFWCNPISGHATLYWYQQILGQGPKLLIQFQNNGVVDDSQLPKDRFSAERLKGVDSTLKIQPAKLEDSAVYLCASSLVPYEQYFGPGTRLTVT.

This clone was observed many times. The chain combines TRBV27 with TRBJ2-7; D is perhaps TRBD1 (6 bases). Trimming left V 0 bases short and J 7 bases short, with 13 bases between. Germline V gene lookup returns CDR1 MNHEY and CDR2 SMNVEV (reference sequence). The length of the CDR3 is 14 residues. CDR3 region: CASSLSPPGTEQYF. In nucleotides, the CDR3 is TGTGCCAGCAGTTTATCCCCACCTGGGACAGAGCAGTACTTC.

The chain joins TRBV9 to TRBJ2-1, with 8 bases lining up with TRBD2. The CDR3 has 16 amino acids. CDR1 is SGDLS, CDR2 YYNGEE, per germline. V was pared by 2 bases and J by 10 bases, with 14 bases of the junction left unmatched. The CDR3 loop reads CASSVTPGTRGSEQFF. The CDR3 region has the DNA TGTGCCAGCAGCGTTACTCCGGGGACTAGAGGCAGCGAGCAGTTCTTC. The full variable domain, completed using reference TRBV9 and TRBJ2-1, is DSGVTQTPKHLITATGQRVTLRCSPRSGDLSVYWYQQSLDQGLQFLIQYYNGEERAKGNILERFSAQQFPDLHSELNLSSLELGDSALYFCASSVTPGTRGSEQFFGPGTRLTVL.

On this clone: Germline and junction disagree at one end, which may indicate a read error. This chain links TRBV6-6 with TRBJ1-5, with a possible D match to TRBD1 (5 bases). Germline loops: CDR1 MNHNY, CDR2 SVGAGI (reference sequence). CDR3 size: 16 residues. The CDR3 sequence is CANSYQGSAYNQPQHF. As DNA, the CDR3 is TGTGCCAACAGTTACCAGGGCTCGGCTTACAATCAGCCCCAGCATTTT.

The gene calls are TRBV7-2 and TRBJ1-4; D unresolved. Trimming left V 5 bases short and J 8 bases short, with 9 bases between. Germline CDR1 and CDR2: SGHTA and FQGNSA. The CDR3 totals 12 residues. CDR3 amino acids: CASSQPLEKLFF. The DNA of the CDR3 is TGTGCCAGCAGCCAACCCTTAGAAAAACTGTTTTTT.